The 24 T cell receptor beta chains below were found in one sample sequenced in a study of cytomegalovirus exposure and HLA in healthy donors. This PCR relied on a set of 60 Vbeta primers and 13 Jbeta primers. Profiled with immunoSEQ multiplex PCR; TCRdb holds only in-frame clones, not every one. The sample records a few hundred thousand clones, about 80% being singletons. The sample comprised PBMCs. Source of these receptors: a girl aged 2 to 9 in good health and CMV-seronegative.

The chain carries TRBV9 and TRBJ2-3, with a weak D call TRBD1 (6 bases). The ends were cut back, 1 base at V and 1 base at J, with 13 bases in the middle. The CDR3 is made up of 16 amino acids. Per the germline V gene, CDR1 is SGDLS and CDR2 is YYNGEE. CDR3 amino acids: CASSVHTGLGTDTQYF. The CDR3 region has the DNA TGTGCCAGCAGCGTACACACAGGGTTAGGCACAGATACGCAGTATTTT.

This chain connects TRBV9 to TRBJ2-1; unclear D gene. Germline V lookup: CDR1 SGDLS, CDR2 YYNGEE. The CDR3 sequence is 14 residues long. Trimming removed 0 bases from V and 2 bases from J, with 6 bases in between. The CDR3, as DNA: TGTGCCAGCAGCGTAGACCCGGCCTACAATGAGCAGTTCTTC. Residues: CASSVDPAYNEQFF.

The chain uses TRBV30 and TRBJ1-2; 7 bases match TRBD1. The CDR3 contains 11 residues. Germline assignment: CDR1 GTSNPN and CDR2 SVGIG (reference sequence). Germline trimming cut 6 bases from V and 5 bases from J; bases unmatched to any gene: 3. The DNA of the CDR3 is TGTGCCTGCTCCAGGGGGTATGGCTACACCTTC. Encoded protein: CACSRGYGYTF.

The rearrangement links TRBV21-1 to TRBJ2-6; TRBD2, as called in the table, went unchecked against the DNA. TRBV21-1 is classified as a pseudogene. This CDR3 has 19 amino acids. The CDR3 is CASSKFSRRPVSGANVLTF. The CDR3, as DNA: TGTGCCAGCAGCAAATTTTCTCGGCGGCCGGTCTCTGGGGCCAACGTCCTGACTTTC.

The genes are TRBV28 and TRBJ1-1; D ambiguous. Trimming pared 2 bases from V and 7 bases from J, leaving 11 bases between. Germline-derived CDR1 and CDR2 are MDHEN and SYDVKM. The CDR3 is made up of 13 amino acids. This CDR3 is CASSLQTSIEAFF. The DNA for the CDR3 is TGTGCCAGCAGTTTACAGACTTCAATTGAAGCTTTCTTT.

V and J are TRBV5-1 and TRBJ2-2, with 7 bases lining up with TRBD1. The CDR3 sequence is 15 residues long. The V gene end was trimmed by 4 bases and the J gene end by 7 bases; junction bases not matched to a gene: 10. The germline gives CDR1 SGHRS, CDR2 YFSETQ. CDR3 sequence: CASSRARGQHGELFF. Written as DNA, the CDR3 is TGCGCCAGCAGCCGCGCGAGGGGGCAACACGGGGAGCTGTTTTTT.

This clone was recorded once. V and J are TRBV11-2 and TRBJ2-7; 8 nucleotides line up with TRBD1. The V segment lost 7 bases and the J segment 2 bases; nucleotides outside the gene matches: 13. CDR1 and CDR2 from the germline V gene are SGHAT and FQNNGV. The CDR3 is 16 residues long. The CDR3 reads CASTESPLGQAYEQYF. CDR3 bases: TGTGCCAGCACCGAAAGTCCGCTGGGACAGGCCTACGAGCAGTACTTC.

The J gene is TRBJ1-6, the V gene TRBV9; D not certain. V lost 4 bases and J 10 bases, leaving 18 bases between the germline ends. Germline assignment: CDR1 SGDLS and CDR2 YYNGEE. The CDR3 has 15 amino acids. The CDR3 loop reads CASSRRGEGGSPLHF. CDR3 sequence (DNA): TGTGCCAGCAGCCGACGCGGCGAGGGAGGGTCACCCCTCCACTTT.

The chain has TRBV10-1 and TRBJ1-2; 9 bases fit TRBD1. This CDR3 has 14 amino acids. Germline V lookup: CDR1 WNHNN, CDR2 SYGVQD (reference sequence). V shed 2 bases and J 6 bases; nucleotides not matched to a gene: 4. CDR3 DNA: TGCGCCAGCAGTGAGGCCGGGACAGGGAATGGCTACACCTTC. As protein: CASSEAGTGNGYTF.

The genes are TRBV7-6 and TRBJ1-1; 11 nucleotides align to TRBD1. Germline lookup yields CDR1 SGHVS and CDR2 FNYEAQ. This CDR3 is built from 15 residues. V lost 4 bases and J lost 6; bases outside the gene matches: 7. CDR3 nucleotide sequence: TGTGCCAGCAGCTCGACCGGACAGGGGGCTGCTGAAGCTTTCTTT. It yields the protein CASSSTGQGAAEAFF.

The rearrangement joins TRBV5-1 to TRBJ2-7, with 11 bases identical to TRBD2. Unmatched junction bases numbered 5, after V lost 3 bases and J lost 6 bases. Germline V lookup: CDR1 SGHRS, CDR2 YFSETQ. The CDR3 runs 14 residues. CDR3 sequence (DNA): TGCGCCAGCAGCTCGGCGCTAGCGGGAGGCGAGCAGTACTTC. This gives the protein CASSSALAGGEQYF.

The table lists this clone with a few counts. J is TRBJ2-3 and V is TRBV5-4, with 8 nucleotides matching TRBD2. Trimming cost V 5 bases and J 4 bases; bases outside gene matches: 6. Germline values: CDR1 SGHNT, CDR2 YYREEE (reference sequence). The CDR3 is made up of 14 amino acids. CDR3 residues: CASRTGTRADTQYF. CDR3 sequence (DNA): TGTGCCAGCAGAACCGGGACTAGGGCAGATACGCAGTATTTT.

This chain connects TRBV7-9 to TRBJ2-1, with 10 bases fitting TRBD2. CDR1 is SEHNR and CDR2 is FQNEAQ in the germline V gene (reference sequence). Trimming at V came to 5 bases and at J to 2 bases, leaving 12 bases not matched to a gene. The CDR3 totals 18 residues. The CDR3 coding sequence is TGTGCCAGCAGCCCAAAAATACAGCGGGGGGGCCCCTACAATGAGCAGTTCTTC. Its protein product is CASSPKIQRGGPYNEQFF.

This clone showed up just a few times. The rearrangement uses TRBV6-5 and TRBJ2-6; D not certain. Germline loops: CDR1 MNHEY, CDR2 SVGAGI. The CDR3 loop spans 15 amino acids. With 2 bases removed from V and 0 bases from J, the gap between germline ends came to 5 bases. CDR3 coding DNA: TGTGCCAGCAGTTACGAGAGCTCTGGGGCCAACGTCCTGACTTTC. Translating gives CASSYESSGANVLTF.

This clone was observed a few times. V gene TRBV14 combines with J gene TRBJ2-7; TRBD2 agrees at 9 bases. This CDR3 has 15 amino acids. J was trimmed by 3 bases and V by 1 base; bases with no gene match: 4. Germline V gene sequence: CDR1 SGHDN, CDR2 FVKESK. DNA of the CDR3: TGTGCCAGCAGCCAAGGTGATAGCGGGAGCTACGAGCAGTACTTC. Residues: CASSQGDSGSYEQYF.

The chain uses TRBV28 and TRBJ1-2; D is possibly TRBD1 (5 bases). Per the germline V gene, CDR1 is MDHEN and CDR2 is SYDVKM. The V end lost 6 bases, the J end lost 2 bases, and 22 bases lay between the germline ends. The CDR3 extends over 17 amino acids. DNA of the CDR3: TGTGCCAGCAGCCATCCAATGGGGCGGATGGGAAACTATGGCTACACCTTC. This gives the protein CASSHPMGRMGNYGYTF.

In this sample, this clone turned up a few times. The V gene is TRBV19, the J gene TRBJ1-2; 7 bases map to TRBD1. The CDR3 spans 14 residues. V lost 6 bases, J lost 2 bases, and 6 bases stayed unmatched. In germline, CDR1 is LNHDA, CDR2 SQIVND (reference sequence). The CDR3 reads CASSYGTVNYGYTF. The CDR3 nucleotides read TGTGCCAGTAGCTACGGGACAGTCAACTATGGCTACACCTTC.

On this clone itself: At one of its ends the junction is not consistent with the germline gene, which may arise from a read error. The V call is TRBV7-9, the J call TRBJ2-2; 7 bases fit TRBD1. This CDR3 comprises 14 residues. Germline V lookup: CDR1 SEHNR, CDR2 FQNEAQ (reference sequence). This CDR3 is CSSSILQGTGELFF. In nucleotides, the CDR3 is TGTTCCAGCAGCATCCTACAGGGGACCGGGGAGCTGTTTTTT.

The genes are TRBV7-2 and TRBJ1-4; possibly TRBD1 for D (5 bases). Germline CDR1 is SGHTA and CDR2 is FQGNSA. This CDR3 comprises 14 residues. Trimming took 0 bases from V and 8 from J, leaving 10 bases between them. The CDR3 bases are TGTGCCAGCAGCTTAGCTTGGCAGGGAGAAAAACTGTTTTTT. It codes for CASSLAWQGEKLFF.

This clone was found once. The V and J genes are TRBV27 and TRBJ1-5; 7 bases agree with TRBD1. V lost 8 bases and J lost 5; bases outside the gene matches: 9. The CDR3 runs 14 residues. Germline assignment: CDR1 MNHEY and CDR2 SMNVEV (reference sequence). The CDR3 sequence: CASSLTGNHQPQHF. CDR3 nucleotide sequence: TGTGCCAGCTCGCTGACAGGGAATCATCAGCCCCAGCATTTT.

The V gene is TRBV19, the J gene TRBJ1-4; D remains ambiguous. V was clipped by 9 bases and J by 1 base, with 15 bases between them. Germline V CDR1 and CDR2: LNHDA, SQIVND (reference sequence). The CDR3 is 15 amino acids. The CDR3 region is CASGTGRRTNEKLFF. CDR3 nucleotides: TGTGCCAGCGGTACGGGGAGGAGAACTAATGAAAAACTGTTTTTT.

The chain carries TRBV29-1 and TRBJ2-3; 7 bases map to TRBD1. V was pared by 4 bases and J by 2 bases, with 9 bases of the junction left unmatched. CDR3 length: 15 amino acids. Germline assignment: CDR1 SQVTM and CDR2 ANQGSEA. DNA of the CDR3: TGCAGCGTTGCGCCCACAGGGGACCCCACAGATACGCAGTATTTT. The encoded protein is CSVAPTGDPTDTQYF.

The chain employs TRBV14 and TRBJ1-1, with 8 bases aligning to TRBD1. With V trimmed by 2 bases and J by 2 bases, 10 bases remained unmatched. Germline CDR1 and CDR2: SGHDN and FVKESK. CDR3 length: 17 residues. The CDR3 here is CASSQLPGGFANTEAFF. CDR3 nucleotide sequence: TGTGCCAGCAGCCAACTCCCAGGGGGCTTCGCCAACACTGAAGCTTTCTTT.

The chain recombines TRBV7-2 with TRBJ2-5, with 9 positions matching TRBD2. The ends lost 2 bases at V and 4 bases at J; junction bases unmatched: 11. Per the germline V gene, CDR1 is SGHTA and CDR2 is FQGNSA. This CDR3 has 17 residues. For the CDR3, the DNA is TGTGCCAGCAGCTTATGGGGTGGAGGTAGCGGGGGAGAGACCCAGTACTTC. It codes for CASSLWGGGSGGETQYF.